A selection of T cell receptor beta chains follows, all from one sample in a study of blood T cell repertoires in COVID-19. Data came from immunoSEQ multiplex PCR; TCRdb stores just in-frame clones and leaves some out. The top ten hold about 4.1% of the sample, which has over 250,000 clones, 88% seen once. Sequenced material: peripheral blood. The origin of the receptors is a man aged 60-69 years who had recovered from COVID-19. CDR3s include the opening cysteine and the closing phenylalanine or tryptophan. D genes are given only for firm matches. The size entry is marked missing in some rows and otherwise reads once, few, many or a size class.

D gene,J gene,V gene,clone size,CDR3 protein,CDR3 DNA
.,TRBJ1-3,TRBV29-1,.,CSARGEPGNTIYF,TGCAGCGCCCGCGGGGAGCCTGGAAACACCATATATTTT
TRBD2,TRBJ2-1,TRBV7-9,.,CASSFPGLAGRSSYNEQFF,TGTGCCAGCAGCTTTCCGGGACTAGCGGGACGGAGCTCCTACAATGAGCAGTTCTTC
TRBD1,TRBJ1-2,TRBV7-9,.,CASSSLDRENGYTF,TGTGCCAGCAGCTCATTGGACAGGGAAAACGGCTACACCTTC
.,TRBJ2-1,TRBV9,.,CASSVAGLTYEQFF,TGTGCCAGCAGCGTAGCCGGACTAACCTATGAGCAGTTCTTC
.,TRBJ1-3,TRBV7-2,many,CASRRTVSGNTIYF,TGTGCCAGCAGAAGGACAGTCTCTGGAAACACCATATATTTT
TRBD2,TRBJ2-1,TRBV7-2,.,CASSLGAGGGSSYNEQFF,TGTGCCAGCAGCTTAGGGGCTGGCGGGGGGAGCTCCTACAATGAGCAGTTCTTC
.,TRBJ2-5,TRBV12-2,.,CASRLEVAYFPGQQSRREAQYF,TGTGCAAGTCGCTTAGAAGTTGCATACTTTCCGGGACAGCAATCCAGAAGAGAGGCCCAGTACTTC
.,TRBJ1-6,TRBV25-1,.,CASTERVGSNSPLHF,TGTGCCAGCACCGAGCGGGTAGGGAGTAATTCACCCCTCCACTTT
.,TRBJ2-6,TRBV6-2/TRBV6-3,.,CASSYYRQGTTTGANVLTF,TGTGCCAGCAGTTATTACCGCCAGGGTACAACTACTGGGGCCAACGTCCTGACTTTC
.,TRBJ2-7,TRBV28,.,CASSINEQYF,TGTGCCAGCAGTATCAACGAGCAGTACTTC
.,TRBJ1-5,TRBV14,.,CASSQGQGSQPQHF,TGTGCCAGCAGCCAAGGGCAGGGATCCCAGCCCCAGCATTTT
.,TRBJ2-5,TRBV5-1,.,CASSPRGARETQYF,TGCGCCAGCTCCCCCCGGGGGGCTCGGGAGACCCAGTACTTC
.,TRBJ2-7,TRBV7-2,.,CASGPTPAYEQYF,TGTGCCAGCGGCCCCACACCTGCCTACGAGCAGTACTTC
.,TRBJ2-2,TRBV19,.,CASSIVGASTGELFF,TGTGCCAGTAGTATAGTGGGGGCTAGCACCGGGGAGCTGTTTTTT
.,TRBJ1-4,TRBV6-5,.,CASSRRTAPYEKLFF,TGTGCCAGCAGTCGACGGACAGCGCCGTATGAAAAACTGTTTTTT
TRBD2,TRBJ2-1,TRBV9,.,CASSYSGGADNEQFF,TGTGCCAGCAGCTACAGCGGGGGGGCTGACAATGAGCAGTTCTTC
.,TRBJ1-3,TRBV7-9,.,CASSSAGQGYRAGNTIYF,TGTGCCAGCAGCTCAGCGGGGCAGGGGTACAGGGCTGGAAACACCATATATTTT
TRBD1,TRBJ1-2,TRBV24-1,.,CATSVKGAYGYTF,TGTGCCACCAGTGTCAAGGGGGCCTATGGCTACACCTTC
.,TRBJ2-2,TRBV5-1,.,CASSLGLPGELFF,TGCGCCAGCAGCTTGGGACTGCCCGGGGAGCTGTTTTTT
TRBD1,TRBJ1-6,TRBV10-2,.,CASRDREYSPLHF,TGCGCCAGCAGGGACAGGGAATATTCACCCCTCCACTTT
TRBD2,TRBJ2-5,TRBV7-9,.,CASSTGTSGTQYF,TGTGCCAGCAGCACGGGGACTAGCGGGACCCAGTACTTC
TRBD1,TRBJ1-1,TRBV7-3,.,CASSLKGQGAGAFF,TGTGCCAGCAGCTTAAAGGGACAGGGGGCCGGAGCTTTCTTT
.,TRBJ2-5,TRBV5-1,.,CASSLGGSTLETQYF,TGCGCCAGCAGCTTGGGTGGCAGTACCCTAGAGACCCAGTACTTC
TRBD2,TRBJ2-7,TRBV11-2,.,CASSLAKSGGRGEQYF,TGTGCCAGCAGCTTAGCTAAGAGCGGGGGCCGAGGAGAGCAGTACTTC
.,TRBJ1-3,TRBV7-8,.,CASSLRPVSGNTIYF,TGTGCCAGCAGCCTTCGTCCGGTCTCTGGAAACACCATATATTTT
.,TRBJ2-6,TRBV4-1,.,CASSQTQQGSGANVLTF,TGCGCCAGCAGCCAAACGCAACAGGGCTCTGGGGCCAACGTCCTGACTTTC
.,TRBJ2-5,TRBV5-6,.,CASSLERGPSQETQYF,TGTGCCAGCAGCTTGGAAAGAGGCCCATCTCAAGAGACCCAGTACTTC
TRBD1,TRBJ2-3,TRBV7-2,.,CASSLGGGRATDTQYF,TGTGCCAGCAGCTTAGGAGGGGGCAGAGCGACAGATACGCAGTATTTT
.,TRBJ1-2,TRBV7-9,.,CASSLAQDYGYTF,TGTGCCAGCAGCTTAGCTCAGGACTATGGCTACACCTTC
.,TRBJ2-7,TRBV11-3,.,CASSPSRGTTYEQYF,TGTGCCAGCAGCCCCAGCCGGGGGACCACCTACGAGCAGTACTTC
TRBD1,TRBJ1-5,TRBV6-2/TRBV6-3,.,CASSKGQGTNQPQHF,TGTGCCAGCAGTAAGGGACAGGGTACCAATCAGCCCCAGCATTTT
.,TRBJ1-1,TRBV30,.,CAWRKPGASTEAFF,TGTGCCTGGAGGAAACCAGGGGCGAGCACTGAAGCTTTCTTT